Shown below are 32 T cell receptor beta chains from a single sample sequenced in a study of T cell responses to AZD1222 COVID-19 vaccine. This table comes from immunoSEQ multiplex PCR, and its TCRdb copy is limited to in-frame clones, with some not included. The sample consists of around 29,000 clones, about 93% of them appearing once. Sample: peripheral blood, taken on day 0 of AZD1222 vaccination. These receptors came from an adult in good health.

The chain recombines TRBV29-1 with TRBJ1-2, with D perhaps TRBD1 (6 bases). This CDR3 spans 13 amino acids. Trimming left V 6 bases short and J 4 bases short, with 15 bases between. The germline V gene has CDR1 SQVTM and CDR2 ANQGSEA. CDR3: CSVITGLGYGYTF. The CDR3 DNA reads as TGCAGCGTAATTACAGGGTTAGGCTATGGCTACACCTTC.

The chain links TRBV6-5 to TRBJ2-5; no reliable D call. The V end lost 0 bases, the J end lost 2 bases, and 7 bases lay between the germline ends. This CDR3 contains 14 residues. CDR1 is MNHEY and CDR2 is SVGAGI in the germline V gene. DNA of the CDR3: TGTGCCAGCAGTTACTCAAAAGGGCAAGAGACCCAGTACTTC. Its protein is CASSYSKGQETQYF.

As DNA, the CDR3 is TGCAGCGCCGAGGGACGGAGGTTTCTCTACAATGAGCAGTTCTTC. Protein sequence: CSAEGRRFLYNEQFF. The chain joins TRBV29-1 to TRBJ2-1; the D gene could be TRBD1 or TRBD2 (5 bases each). Germline V CDR1 and CDR2: SQVTM, ANQGSEA. Trimming stripped 7 bases from V and 3 bases from J, with 19 bases between. The CDR3 runs 15 residues.

The chain joins TRBV5-6 to TRBJ1-6; D may be TRBD1 (5 bases). Trimming cost V 2 bases and J 5 bases, with 8 bases left between them. The length of the CDR3 is 14 residues. Germline loops: CDR1 SGHDT, CDR2 YYEEEE. The CDR3 region has the DNA TGTGCCAGCAGCTTAGGCAGGGATAATTCACCCCTCCACTTT. Amino acids: CASSLGRDNSPLHF. The whole variable domain, filled in from reference TRBV5-6 and TRBJ1-6, reads DAGVTQSPTHLIKTRGQQVTLRCSPKSGHDTVSWYQQALGQGPQFIFQYYEEEERQRGNFPDRFSGHQFPNYSSELNVNALLLGDSALYLCASSLGRDNSPLHFGNGTRLTVT.

This chain links TRBV30 with TRBJ1-1; unclear D gene. V was clipped by 2 bases and J by 13 bases, with 14 bases between them. The CDR3 loop spans 11 amino acids. The V gene's germline CDR1 is GTSNPN and CDR2 SVGIG (reference sequence). CDR3 in DNA: TGTGCCTGGAGTTCCAGGACCCGAGGTTTCTTT. It is translated as CAWSSRTRGFF. Complete variable domain (other parts from reference TRBV30 and TRBJ1-1): SQTIHQWPATLVQPVGSPLSLECTVEGTSNPNLYWYRQAAGRGLQLLFYSVGIGQISSEVPQNLSASRPQDRQFILSSKKLLLSDSGFYLCAWSSRTRGFFGQGTRLTVV.

V and J are TRBV28 and TRBJ1-1, with TRBD1 identical over 7 bases. Germline loops: CDR1 MDHEN, CDR2 SYDVKM. The V gene end was trimmed by 5 bases and the J gene end by 4 bases; junction bases not matched to a gene: 10. This CDR3 contains 15 residues. The CDR3 region has the DNA TGTGCCAGCAGTCCAACAGGGGAGGGGGGCACTGAAGCTTTCTTT. This encodes CASSPTGEGGTEAFF.

V is TRBV19 and J is TRBJ2-1; 11 bases are shared with TRBD2. Germline V gene lookup returns CDR1 LNHDA and CDR2 SQIVND (reference sequence). After removal of 7 bases from V and 6 bases from J, the junction contained 11 bases not matched to a gene. The CDR3 totals 16 residues. The CDR3 protein is CASTPLAGVLGNEQFF. The CDR3 nucleotides read TGTGCCAGTACCCCACTAGCGGGAGTTCTCGGCAATGAGCAGTTCTTC.

The chain combines TRBV30 with TRBJ2-1; D might be TRBD1 (5 bases). V lost 8 bases and J lost 3, with 8 bases in between. Germline V gene lookup returns CDR1 GTSNPN and CDR2 SVGIG (reference sequence). The length of the CDR3 is 11 residues. CDR3 nucleotides: TGTGCCGGCGACAGCTACAATGAGCAGTTCTTC. This encodes CAGDSYNEQFF.

The chain joins TRBV30 to TRBJ2-7; perhaps TRBD2 as D (6 bases). Trimming took 7 bases from V and 3 from J, leaving 16 bases between them. Per germline, CDR1 GTSNPN and CDR2 SVGIG (reference sequence). This CDR3 contains 13 residues. The CDR3 is CAYLREPVYEQYF. CDR3 in DNA: TGTGCCTACCTCCGGGAGCCCGTCTACGAGCAGTACTTC.

The chain employs TRBV28 and TRBJ1-3; D possibly corresponds to TRBD1 (6 bases). Trimming pared 3 bases from V and 2 bases from J, leaving 11 bases between. The CDR3 contains 15 residues. The germline V gene has CDR1 MDHEN and CDR2 SYDVKM. The CDR3 nucleotides read TGTGCCAGCAGTTTTTTGGGACAACCTGGAAACACCATATATTTT. Amino acid sequence: CASSFLGQPGNTIYF.

The rearrangement uses TRBV7-9 and TRBJ1-1; D is ambiguous. V was trimmed by 2 bases and J by 8 bases, leaving 15 bases between them. CDR1 and CDR2 from the germline V gene are SEHNR and FQNEAQ (reference sequence). The CDR3 is 14 amino acids. CDR3 amino acids: CASSLRGRNGEAFF. The CDR3 DNA reads TGTGCCAGCAGCTTAAGAGGGCGGAACGGGGAAGCTTTCTTT.

V is TRBV7-2 and J is TRBJ1-1, with D perhaps TRBD1 (5 bases). Germline V gives CDR1 SGHTA, CDR2 FQGNSA. This CDR3 comprises 14 residues. Trimming shortened V by 1 base and J by 4 bases, and 10 bases separated the two germline ends. Here the CDR3 reads CASSLVGGLTEAFF. In nucleotides, the CDR3 is TGTGCCAGCAGCTTAGTTGGGGGACTCACTGAAGCTTTCTTT.

This chain joins TRBV27 and TRBJ1-5; TRBD1 is a possible D gene (6 bases). Per germline, CDR1 MNHEY and CDR2 SMNVEV (reference sequence). V was trimmed by 3 bases and J by 7 bases, leaving 10 bases between them. The CDR3 is 13 amino acids. The CDR3 spells CASSFSGGQPQHF. As DNA, the CDR3 is TGTGCCAGCAGTTTCTCCGGGGGCCAGCCCCAGCATTTT.

V is TRBV4-1 and J is TRBJ2-7; D is ambiguous. From germline, CDR1 is MGHRA and CDR2 YSYEKL. The CDR3 totals 17 residues. The germline V and J ends were trimmed by 0 bases and 5 bases, with 20 bases remaining between them. CDR3 sequence reads: CASSQDLIEGNLDEQYF. CDR3 nucleotides: TGCGCCAGCAGCCAAGATCTCATCGAAGGGAACCTCGACGAGCAGTACTTC.

The chain is built from TRBV18 and TRBJ2-3, with 9 bases aligning to TRBD2. V was clipped by 1 base and J by 3 bases; unmatched bases: 8. The CDR3 runs 17 residues. Germline V lookup: CDR1 KGHSH, CDR2 LQKENI. The CDR3 is CASSPQISGGWTDTQYF. DNA of the CDR3: TGTGCCAGCTCACCACAGATCAGCGGGGGGTGGACAGATACGCAGTATTTT.

The rearrangement joins TRBV5-6 to TRBJ1-5; D possibly corresponds to TRBD1 (5 bases). The CDR3 has 13 residues. The ends were cut back, 2 bases at V and 9 bases at J, with 12 bases in the middle. CDR1 and CDR2 (germline): SGHDT, YYEEEE. In DNA form, the CDR3 reads TGTGCCAGCAGCTTTACTCTCGGGGGGCCCCAGCATTTT. It encodes CASSFTLGGPQHF.

The chain carries TRBV9 and TRBJ2-5; no clear D gene. Germline lookup yields CDR1 SGDLS and CDR2 YYNGEE. This CDR3 spans 15 amino acids. Trimming took 0 bases from V and 5 from J, leaving 14 bases between them. Here the CDR3 reads CASSVAVSDGETQYF. The CDR3 DNA is TGTGCCAGCAGCGTAGCCGTAAGCGACGGGGAGACCCAGTACTTC.

The rearrangement uses TRBV30 and TRBJ2-3; D possibly uses TRBD1 or TRBD2 (5 bases each). The CDR3 is 18 amino acids. Trimming removed 3 bases at V and 5 bases at J, with 27 bases between. Germline loops: CDR1 GTSNPN, CDR2 SVGIG (reference sequence). The CDR3 is CAWRGPTKRDAFGDTQYF. In DNA, the CDR3 is TGTGCCTGGAGGGGCCCAACGAAGAGGGACGCATTTGGAGATACGCAGTATTTT. The full variable domain, in which reference TRBV30 and TRBJ2-3 provide the parts outside the CDR3, is SQTIHQWPATLVQPVGSPLSLECTVEGTSNPNLYWYRQAAGRGLQLLFYSVGIGQISSEVPQNLSASRPQDRQFILSSKKLLLSDSGFYLCAWRGPTKRDAFGDTQYFGPGTRLTVL.

This chain connects TRBV7-8 to TRBJ1-2; D is perhaps TRBD1 (5 bases). This CDR3 comprises 13 residues. V shed 3 bases and J shed 0 bases, with 5 bases lying between them. CDR1 and CDR2 (germline): SGHVS, FQNEAQ. The CDR3 bases are TGTGCCAGCAGCTTGACAGCTAACTATGGCTACACCTTC. Translated: CASSLTANYGYTF. Filled out from reference TRBV7-8 and TRBJ1-2, the complete variable domain reads GAGVSQSPRYKVAKRGQDVALRCDPISGHVSLFWYQQALGQGPEFLTYFQNEAQLDKSGLPSDRFFAERPEGSVSTLKIQRTQQEDSAVYLCASSLTANYGYTFGSGTRLTVV.

The chain couples TRBV19 to TRBJ2-1; 9 bases align to TRBD2. V lost 4 bases to trimming and J lost 7 bases; unmatched junction nucleotides: 8. The CDR3 covers 15 residues. CDR1 and CDR2 (germline): LNHDA, SQIVND (reference sequence). This CDR3 is CASSTGTSFGNEQFF. CDR3 sequence (DNA): TGTGCCAGTAGTACCGGGACTAGCTTCGGTAATGAGCAGTTCTTC.

V gene TRBV7-2 combines with J gene TRBJ1-5, with a possible D match to TRBD1 (6 bases). This CDR3 is built from 12 residues. The germline CDR1 and CDR2 sequences are SGHTA and FQGNSA. Trimming removed 1 base from V and 10 bases from J, with 8 bases in between. The CDR3 sequence: CASSLGGTPQHF. Here the CDR3 DNA reads TGTGCCAGCAGCTTAGGGGGGACACCCCAGCATTTT.

This rearrangement joins TRBV9 to TRBJ2-1; D call uncertain. Trimming took 3 bases from V and 6 from J, leaving 10 bases between them. CDR1 SGDLS and CDR2 YYNGEE come from the germline V gene. This CDR3 comprises 13 residues. The chain's CDR3 is CASSALPANEQFF. Here the CDR3 DNA reads TGTGCCAGCAGCGCACTACCAGCCAATGAGCAGTTCTTC.

The J gene is TRBJ1-6, the V gene TRBV24-1; no clear D gene. CDR1 KGHDR and CDR2 SFDVKD come from the germline V gene. The CDR3 consists of 11 residues. The V and J ends lost 9 bases and 8 bases respectively, with 7 bases between them. CDR3 sequence (DNA): TGTGCCACCCCGGCGCATTCACCCCTCCACTTT. This encodes CATPAHSPLHF.

This sequence joins TRBV9 and TRBJ2-3; D not certain. Germline V gene sequence: CDR1 SGDLS, CDR2 YYNGEE. The CDR3 is 12 residues long. With 1 base removed from V and 4 bases from J, the gap between germline ends came to 4 bases. As DNA, the CDR3 is TGTGCCAGCAGCGTAAGCGCAGATACGCAGTATTTT. Its protein product is CASSVSADTQYF.

This clone was seen more than once but under ten times. The chain uses TRBV29-1 and TRBJ2-7; 7 bases are shared with TRBD1. This CDR3 is 12 amino acids long. CDR1 and CDR2 from the germline V gene are SQVTM and ANQGSEA. V was clipped by 7 bases and J by 6 bases; unmatched bases: 9. CDR3 bases: TGCAGCGGCAGACAGGGCTCGGGCGAGCAGTACTTC. Its protein product is CSGRQGSGEQYF.

J is TRBJ2-1 and V is TRBV5-1; TRBD2 is a possible D gene (6 bases). The V gene's germline CDR1 is SGHRS and CDR2 YFSETQ. Deletions cut 3 bases from V and 10 bases from J, with 17 bases between. The CDR3 sequence is 14 residues long. CDR3 nucleotides: TGCGCCAGCAGCTCGGGACTGGGCGTAGGCGAGCAGTTCTTC. It is translated as CASSSGLGVGEQFF.

The V gene is TRBV12-3 or TRBV12-4, the J gene TRBJ2-1; TRBD2 agrees at 7 bases. V shed 1 base and J 15 bases; nucleotides not matched to a gene: 6. There are 12 residues in the CDR3. The CDR3 region is CASSLEGGRPFF. In DNA, the CDR3 is TGTGCCAGCAGTTTAGAGGGAGGGAGGCCGTTCTTC.

This clone was recorded only once. V and J are TRBV6-2 or TRBV6-3 and TRBJ1-1, with D hard to call. V gave up 5 bases and J gave up 3 bases, with 7 bases separating them. The germline V gene encodes CDR1 MNHEY and CDR2 SVGEGT. The CDR3 consists of 12 residues. CDR3 in amino acids: CASSPEYTEAFF. The CDR3 region has the DNA TGTGCCAGCAGTCCCGAGTACACTGAAGCTTTCTTT.

This clone was observed once. The chain combines TRBV27 with TRBJ1-5; 9 bases are a match to TRBD1. The V gene's germline CDR1 is MNHEY and CDR2 SMNVEV (reference sequence). The CDR3 extends over 14 amino acids. Trimming at V came to 8 bases and at J to 0 bases, leaving 2 bases not matched to a gene. CDR3 protein: CASGQGYSNQPQHF. The CDR3 DNA reads as TGTGCCAGCGGACAGGGGTATAGCAATCAGCCCCAGCATTTT.

This chain joins TRBV5-1 and TRBJ1-1; tentatively, D is TRBD1 (5 bases). The V gene lost 0 bases and the J gene lost 1 base, with 10 bases spanning the gap. The CDR3 totals 15 residues. Germline-derived CDR1 and CDR2 are SGHRS and YFSETQ. CDR3: CASSLGQRANTEAFF. The CDR3 DNA reads TGCGCCAGCAGCTTGGGACAGAGGGCGAACACTGAAGCTTTCTTT.

This chain joins TRBV9 and TRBJ2-7; D is possibly TRBD1 (6 bases). This CDR3 comprises 16 residues. Trimming shortened V by 0 bases and J by 3 bases, and 16 bases separated the two germline ends. From germline, CDR1 is SGDLS and CDR2 YYNGEE. Here the CDR3 reads CASSVGQDRAHYEQYF. The CDR3 DNA follows: TGTGCCAGCAGCGTAGGTCAGGACAGAGCTCACTACGAGCAGTACTTC.

This clone has just one count. This sequence joins TRBV19 and TRBJ1-2; TRBD1 aligns across 7 bases. Germline CDR1 is LNHDA and CDR2 is SQIVND (reference sequence). This CDR3 is 14 amino acids long. Trimming took 5 bases from V and 5 from J; bases not matched to a gene: 8. CDR3 nucleotides: TGTGCCAGTAGTGTAGCGGGACAGATTTATGGCTACACCTTC. This codes for CASSVAGQIYGYTF.